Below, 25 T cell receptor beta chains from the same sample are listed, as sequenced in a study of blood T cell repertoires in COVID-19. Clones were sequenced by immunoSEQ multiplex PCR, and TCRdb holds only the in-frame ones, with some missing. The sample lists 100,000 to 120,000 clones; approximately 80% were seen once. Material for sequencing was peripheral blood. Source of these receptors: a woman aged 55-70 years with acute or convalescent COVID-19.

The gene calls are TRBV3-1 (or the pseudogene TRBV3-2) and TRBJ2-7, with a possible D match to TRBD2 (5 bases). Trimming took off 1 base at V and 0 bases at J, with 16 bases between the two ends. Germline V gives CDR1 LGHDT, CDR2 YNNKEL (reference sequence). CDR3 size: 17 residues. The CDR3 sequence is CASSQGVGYGGSYEQYF. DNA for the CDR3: TGTGCCAGCAGCCAAGGGGTGGGCTACGGAGGCTCCTACGAGCAGTACTTC.

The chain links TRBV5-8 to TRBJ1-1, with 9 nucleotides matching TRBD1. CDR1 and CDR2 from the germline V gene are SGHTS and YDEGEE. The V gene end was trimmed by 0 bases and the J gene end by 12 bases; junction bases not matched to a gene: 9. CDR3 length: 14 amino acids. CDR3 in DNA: TGTGCCAGCAGCTTGGGGGACAGGGCAAGTAGAACTTTCTTT. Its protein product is CASSLGDRASRTFF.

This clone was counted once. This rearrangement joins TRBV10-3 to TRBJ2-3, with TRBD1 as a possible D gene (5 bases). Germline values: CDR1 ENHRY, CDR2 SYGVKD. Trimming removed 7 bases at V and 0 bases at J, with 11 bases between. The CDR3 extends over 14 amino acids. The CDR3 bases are TGTGCCATCAATCGACAGCCTAGCACAGATACGCAGTATTTT. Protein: CAINRQPSTDTQYF.

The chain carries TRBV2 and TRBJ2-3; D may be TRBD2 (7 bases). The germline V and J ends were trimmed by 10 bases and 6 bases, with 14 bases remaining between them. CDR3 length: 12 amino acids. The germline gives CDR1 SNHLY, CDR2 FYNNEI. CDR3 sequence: CAIRGGPDTQYF. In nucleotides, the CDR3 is TGTGCCATAAGGGGGGGCCCGGATACGCAGTATTTT.

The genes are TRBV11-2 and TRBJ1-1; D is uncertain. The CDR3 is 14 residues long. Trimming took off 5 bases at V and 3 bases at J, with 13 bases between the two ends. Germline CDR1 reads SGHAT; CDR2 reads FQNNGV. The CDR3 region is CASSRGVTDTEAFF. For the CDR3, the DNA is TGTGCCAGCAGCCGGGGAGTCACTGACACTGAAGCTTTCTTT.

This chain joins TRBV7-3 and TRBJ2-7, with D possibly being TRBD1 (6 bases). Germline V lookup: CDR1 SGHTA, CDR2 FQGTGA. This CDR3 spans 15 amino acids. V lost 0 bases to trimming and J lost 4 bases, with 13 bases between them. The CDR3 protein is CASSLTSMGAYEQYF. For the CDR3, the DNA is TGTGCCAGCAGCTTAACTAGTATGGGGGCATACGAGCAGTACTTC.

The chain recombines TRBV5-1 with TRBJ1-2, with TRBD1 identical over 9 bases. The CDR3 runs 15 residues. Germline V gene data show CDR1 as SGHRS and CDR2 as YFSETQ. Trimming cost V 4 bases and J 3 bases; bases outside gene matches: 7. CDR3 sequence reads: CASSPGQGPYYGYTF. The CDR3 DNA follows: TGCGCCAGCAGCCCAGGACAGGGGCCCTACTATGGCTACACCTTC.

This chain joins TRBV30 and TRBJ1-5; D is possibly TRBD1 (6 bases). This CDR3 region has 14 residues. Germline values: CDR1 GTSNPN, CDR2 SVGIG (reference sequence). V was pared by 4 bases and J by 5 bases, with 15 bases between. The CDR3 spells CAWNSGGGHQPQHF. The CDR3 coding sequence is TGTGCCTGGAACTCCGGGGGGGGGCATCAGCCCCAGCATTTT. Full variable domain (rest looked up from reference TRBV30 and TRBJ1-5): SQTIHQWPATLVQPVGSPLSLECTVEGTSNPNLYWYRQAAGRGLQLLFYSVGIGQISSEVPQNLSASRPQDRQFILSSKKLLLSDSGFYLCAWNSGGGHQPQHFGDGTRLSIL.

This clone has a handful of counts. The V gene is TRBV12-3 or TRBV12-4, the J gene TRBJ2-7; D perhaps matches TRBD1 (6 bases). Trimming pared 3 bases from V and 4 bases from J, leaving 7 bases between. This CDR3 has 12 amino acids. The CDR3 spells CASSFTGYEQYF. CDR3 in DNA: TGTGCCAGCAGTTTTACAGGGTACGAGCAGTACTTC.

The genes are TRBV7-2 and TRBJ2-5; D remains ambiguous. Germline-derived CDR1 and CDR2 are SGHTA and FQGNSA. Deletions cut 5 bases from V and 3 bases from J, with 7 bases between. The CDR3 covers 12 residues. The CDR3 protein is CASSPGEETQYF. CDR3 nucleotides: TGTGCCAGCAGCCCTGGAGAAGAGACCCAGTACTTC. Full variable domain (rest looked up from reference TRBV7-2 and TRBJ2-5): GAGVSQSPSNKVTEKGKDVELRCDPISGHTALYWYRQSLGQGLEFLIYFQGNSAPDKSGLPSDRFSAERTGGSVSTLTIQRTQQEDSAVYLCASSPGEETQYFGPGTRLLVL.

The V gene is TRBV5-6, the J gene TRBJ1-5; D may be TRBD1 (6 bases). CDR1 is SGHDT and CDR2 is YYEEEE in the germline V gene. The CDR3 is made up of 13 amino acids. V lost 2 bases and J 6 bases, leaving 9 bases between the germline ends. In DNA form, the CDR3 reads TGTGCCAGCAGCTTAACAGGGAGTCAGCCCCAGCATTTT. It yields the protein CASSLTGSQPQHF.

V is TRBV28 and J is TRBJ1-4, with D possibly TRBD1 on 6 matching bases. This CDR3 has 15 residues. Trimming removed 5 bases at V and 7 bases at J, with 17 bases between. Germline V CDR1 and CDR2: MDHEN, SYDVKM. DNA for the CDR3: TGTGCCAGCAGTCCAGGACAGTCGATGTCTGAAAAACTGTTTTTT. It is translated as CASSPGQSMSEKLFF.

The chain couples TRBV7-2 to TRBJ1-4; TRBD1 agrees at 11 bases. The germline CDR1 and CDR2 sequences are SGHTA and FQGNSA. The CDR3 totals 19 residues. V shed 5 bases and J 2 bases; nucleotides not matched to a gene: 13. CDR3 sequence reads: CASSIGLAGTGGTNEKLFF. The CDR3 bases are TGTGCCAGCAGCATAGGTCTGGCCGGGACAGGGGGGACTAATGAAAAACTGTTTTTT.

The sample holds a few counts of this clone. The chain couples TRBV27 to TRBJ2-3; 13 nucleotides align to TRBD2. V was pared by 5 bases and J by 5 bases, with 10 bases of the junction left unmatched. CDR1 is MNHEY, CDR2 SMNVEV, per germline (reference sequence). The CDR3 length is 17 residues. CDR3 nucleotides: TGTGCCAGCAGTCTCCTGACTAGCGGGGGGACGGGAGATACGCAGTATTTT. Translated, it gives CASSLLTSGGTGDTQYF.

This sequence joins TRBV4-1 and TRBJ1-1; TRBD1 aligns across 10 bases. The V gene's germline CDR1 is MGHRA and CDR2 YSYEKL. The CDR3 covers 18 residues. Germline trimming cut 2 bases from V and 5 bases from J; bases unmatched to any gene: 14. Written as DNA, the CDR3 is TGCGCCAGCAGCCAATTACCGGGACAGGGGTCTGGGTATACTGAAGCTTTCTTT. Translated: CASSQLPGQGSGYTEAFF.

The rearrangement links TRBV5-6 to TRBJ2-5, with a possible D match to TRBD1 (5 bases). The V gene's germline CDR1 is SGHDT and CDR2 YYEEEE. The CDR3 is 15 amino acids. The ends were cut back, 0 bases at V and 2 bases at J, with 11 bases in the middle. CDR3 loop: CASSLVGVGQETQYF. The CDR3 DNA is TGTGCCAGCAGCTTGGTAGGGGTCGGACAAGAGACCCAGTACTTC.

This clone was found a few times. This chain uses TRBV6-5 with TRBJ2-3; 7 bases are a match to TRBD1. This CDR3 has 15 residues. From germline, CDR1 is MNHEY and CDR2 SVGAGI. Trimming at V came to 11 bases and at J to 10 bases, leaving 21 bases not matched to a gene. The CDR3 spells CAAGTATAAQHPQYF. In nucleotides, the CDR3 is TGTGCCGCCGGGACAGCCACTGCGGCCCAACACCCGCAGTATTTT.

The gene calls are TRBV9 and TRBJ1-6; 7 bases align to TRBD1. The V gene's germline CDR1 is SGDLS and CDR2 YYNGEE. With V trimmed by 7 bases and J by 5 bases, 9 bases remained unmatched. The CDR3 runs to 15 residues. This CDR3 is CASRKETGDNSPLHF. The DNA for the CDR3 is TGTGCCAGCCGGAAAGAAACAGGGGATAATTCACCCCTCCACTTT.

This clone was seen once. Here the CDR3 reads CASSSQQGEPQHF. The CDR3, as DNA: TGTGCCAGCAGTTCCCAACAGGGAGAGCCCCAGCATTTT. This chain joins TRBV12-3 or TRBV12-4 and TRBJ1-5, with D possibly matching TRBD1 (6 bases). The CDR3 length is 13 residues. The V gene lost 4 bases and the J gene lost 8 bases, with 12 bases spanning the gap.

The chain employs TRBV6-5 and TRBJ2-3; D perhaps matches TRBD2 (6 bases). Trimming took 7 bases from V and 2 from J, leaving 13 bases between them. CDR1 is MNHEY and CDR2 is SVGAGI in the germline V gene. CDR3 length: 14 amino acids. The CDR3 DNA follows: TGTGCCAGCACCGGGGACTCTGCCACAGATACGCAGTATTTT. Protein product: CASTGDSATDTQYF.

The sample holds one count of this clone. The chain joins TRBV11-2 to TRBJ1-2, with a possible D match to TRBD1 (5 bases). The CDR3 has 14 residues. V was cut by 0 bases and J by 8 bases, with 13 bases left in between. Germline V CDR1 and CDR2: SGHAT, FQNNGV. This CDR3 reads CASSLDIRGVGYTF. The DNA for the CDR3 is TGTGCCAGCAGCTTAGATATACGGGGGGTAGGCTACACCTTC.

The CDR3 region has the DNA TGCGCCAGCAGCCGCATCCTGGAGGGGGCTTCGTATGAGCAGTTCTTC. Encoded protein: CASSRILEGASYEQFF. J is TRBJ2-1 and V is TRBV4-3; TRBD1 might be the D (7 bases). Trimming took off 4 bases at V and 8 bases at J, with 21 bases between the two ends. The CDR3 extends over 16 amino acids. Germline CDR1 and CDR2: LGHNA and YSLEER.

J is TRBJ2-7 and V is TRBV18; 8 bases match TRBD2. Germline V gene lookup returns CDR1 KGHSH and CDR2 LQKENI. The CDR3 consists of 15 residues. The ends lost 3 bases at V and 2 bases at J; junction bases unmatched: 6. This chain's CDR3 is CASSPPGGGTYEQYF. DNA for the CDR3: TGTGCCAGCTCACCCCCGGGCGGGGGGACCTACGAGCAGTACTTC. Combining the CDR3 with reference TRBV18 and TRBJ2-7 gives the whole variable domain NAGVMQNPRHLVRRRGQEARLRCSPMKGHSHVYWYRQLPEEGLKFMVYLQKENIIDESGMPKERFSAEFPKEGPSILRIQQVVRGDSAAYFCASSPPGGGTYEQYFGPGTRLTVT.

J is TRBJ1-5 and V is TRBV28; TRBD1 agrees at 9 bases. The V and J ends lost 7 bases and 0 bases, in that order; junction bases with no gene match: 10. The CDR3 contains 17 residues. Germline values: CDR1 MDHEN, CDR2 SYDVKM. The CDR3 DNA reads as TGTGCCAGCACCCCGGGACAGGGAGCTTATAGCAATCAGCCCCAGCATTTT. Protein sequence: CASTPGQGAYSNQPQHF.

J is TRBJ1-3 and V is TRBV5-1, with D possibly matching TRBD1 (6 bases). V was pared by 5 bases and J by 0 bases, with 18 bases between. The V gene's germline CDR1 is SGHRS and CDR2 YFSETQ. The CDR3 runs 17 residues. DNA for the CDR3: TGCGCCAGCAGTTCCAGTCCGGGACAACTCTCTGGAAACACCATATATTTT. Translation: CASSSSPGQLSGNTIYF. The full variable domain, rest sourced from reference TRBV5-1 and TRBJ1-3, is KAGVTQTPRYLIKTRGQQVTLSCSPISGHRSVSWYQQTPGQGLQFLFEYFSETQRNKGNFPGRFSGRQFSNSRSEMNVSTLELGDSALYLCASSSSPGQLSGNTIYFGEGSWLTVV.